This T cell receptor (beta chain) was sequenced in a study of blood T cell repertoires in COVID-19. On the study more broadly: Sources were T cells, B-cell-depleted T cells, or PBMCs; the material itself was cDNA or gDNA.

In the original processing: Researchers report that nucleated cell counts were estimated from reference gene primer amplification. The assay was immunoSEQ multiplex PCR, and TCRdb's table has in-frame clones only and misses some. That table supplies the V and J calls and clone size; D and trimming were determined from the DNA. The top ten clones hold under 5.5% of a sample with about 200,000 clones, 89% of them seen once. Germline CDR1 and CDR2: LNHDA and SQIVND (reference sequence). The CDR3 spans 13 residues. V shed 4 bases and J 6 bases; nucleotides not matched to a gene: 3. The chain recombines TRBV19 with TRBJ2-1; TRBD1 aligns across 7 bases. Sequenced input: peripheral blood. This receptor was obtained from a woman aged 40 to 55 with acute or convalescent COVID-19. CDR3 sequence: CASSTGQTNEQFF. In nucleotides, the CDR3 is TGTGCCAGTAGTACGGGACAGACCAATGAGCAGTTCTTC.